This section outlines one T cell receptor beta chain sequence together with its context. MiXCR, applied by TCRdb to the RT-PCR reads, yields one record per CDR3 protein. This sample has almost 700,000 distinct CDR3 sequences, with 14% found just once. The J segment lost 3 bases and the V segment lost 4 bases, leaving 6 bases of the junction unmatched. This CDR3 has 14 amino acids. Germline V CDR1 and CDR2: SGHRS, YFSETQ. This receptor was identified in a female donor in good health, serving as a healthy control. The chain carries TRBV5-1 and TRBJ1-1; 7 bases align to TRBD1. The sample comprised memory CD4+ T cells from blood. CDR3 residues: CASSGGQQYTEAFF. In DNA form, the CDR3 reads TGCGCCAGCAGCGGGGGACAGCAATACACTGAAGCTTTCTTT.